The present entry profiles one TCR beta chain with its context. These data belong to a study of blood T cell repertoires in COVID-19. Overall study: Italy, Spain and the United States were the sources of the convalescent and acute COVID-19 samples. The analysed material was cDNA or gDNA that came from T cells, B-cell-depleted T cells, or PBMCs.

Clones were read by immunoSEQ multiplex PCR, and TCRdb kept only the in-frame ones, dropping some. Of tens of thousands of clones in the sample, about four fifths are singletons; the top ten hold under 25%. Germline V gene sequence: CDR1 MDHEN, CDR2 SYDVKM. Deletions cut 5 bases from V and 7 bases from J, with 17 bases between. The CDR3 loop spans 14 amino acids. The sequence was collected from a man aged 30 to 39 with COVID-19, enrolled during active disease. The rearrangement uses TRBV28 and TRBJ1-1, with D maybe TRBD1 (5 bases). Source material: peripheral blood. The DNA of the CDR3 is TGTGCCAGCAGTGTAACGGTGGGGAGGGGTGAAGCTTTCTTT. As protein: CASSVTVGRGEAFF. The full variable domain, completed using reference TRBV28 and TRBJ1-1, is DVKVTQSSRYLVKRTGEKVFLECVQDMDHENMFWYRQDPGLGLRLIYFSYDVKMKEKGDIPEGYSVSREKKERFSLILESASTNQTSMYLCASSVTVGRGEAFFGQGTRLTVV.